This T cell receptor beta chain was sequenced during a study of regulatory dendritic cells for organ transplantation. About the research overall: Regulatory dendritic cells were monocyte-derived, receiving vitamin D3 on days 0 and 4 and IL-10 on day 4. LPS was added to dendritic cell cultures on day 6. Study-wide results and limits: Memory CD8+ T cells were the most oligoclonal; naive cells were highly diverse.

Sorted T cells were CFSE-labeled and cultured 5 days with allogeneic regulatory or mature dendritic cells at 1:10. The CDR3 runs 16 residues. The germline V and J ends were trimmed by 1 base and 6 bases, with 15 bases remaining between them. CDR1 and CDR2 (germline): SGHTA, FQGNSA. Only a few counts were recorded for this clone. Its target is not known. Assay used: immunoSEQ multiplex PCR; TCRdb lists only in-frame clones, some missing. The table lists about 10,000 clones, less than 70% of them singletons. The clonotype originates from a human donor in good health. The J gene is TRBJ2-2, the V gene TRBV7-2, with D perhaps matching TRBD2 (5 bases). Sequencing input: naive CD4+ T cells from blood cultured with dendritic cells. As for subset: CD45RA+ naive T cells. The CDR3 spells CASSLEAGVRAGELFF. The CDR3 bases are TGTGCCAGCAGCTTAGAAGCCGGGGTCCGGGCCGGGGAGCTGTTTTTT.